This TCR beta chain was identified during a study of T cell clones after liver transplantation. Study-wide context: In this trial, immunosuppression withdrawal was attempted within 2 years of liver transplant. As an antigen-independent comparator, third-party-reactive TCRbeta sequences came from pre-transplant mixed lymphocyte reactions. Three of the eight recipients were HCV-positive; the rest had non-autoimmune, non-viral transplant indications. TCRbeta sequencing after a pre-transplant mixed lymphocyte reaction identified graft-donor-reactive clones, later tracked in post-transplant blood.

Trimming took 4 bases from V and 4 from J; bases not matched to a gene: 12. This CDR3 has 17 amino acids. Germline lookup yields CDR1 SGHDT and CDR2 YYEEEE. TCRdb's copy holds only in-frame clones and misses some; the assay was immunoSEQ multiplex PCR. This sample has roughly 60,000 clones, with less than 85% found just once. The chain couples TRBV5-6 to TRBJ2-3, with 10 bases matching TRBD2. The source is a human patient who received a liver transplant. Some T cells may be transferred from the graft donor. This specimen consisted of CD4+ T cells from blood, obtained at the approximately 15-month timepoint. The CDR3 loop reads CASSTLSGRTGADTQYF. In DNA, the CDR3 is TGTGCCAGCAGCACCCTTAGCGGGAGGACTGGTGCAGATACGCAGTATTTT.